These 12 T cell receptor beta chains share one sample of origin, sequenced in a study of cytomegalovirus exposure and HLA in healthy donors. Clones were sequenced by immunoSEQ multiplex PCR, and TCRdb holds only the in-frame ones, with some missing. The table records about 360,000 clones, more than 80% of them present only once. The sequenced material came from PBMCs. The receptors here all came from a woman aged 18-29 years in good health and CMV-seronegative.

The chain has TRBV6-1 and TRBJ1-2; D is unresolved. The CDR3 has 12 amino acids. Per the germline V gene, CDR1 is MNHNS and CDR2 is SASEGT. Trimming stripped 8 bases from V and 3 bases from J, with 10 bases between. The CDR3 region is CASLSYDYGYTF. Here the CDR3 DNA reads TGTGCCAGCCTATCCTATGACTATGGCTACACCTTC.

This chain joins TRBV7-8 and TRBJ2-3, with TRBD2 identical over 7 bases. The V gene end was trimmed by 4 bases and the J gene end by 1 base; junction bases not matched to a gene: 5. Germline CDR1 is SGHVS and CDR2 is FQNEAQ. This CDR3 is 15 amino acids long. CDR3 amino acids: CASSSTSARTDTQYF. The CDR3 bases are TGTGCCAGCAGCTCTACTAGCGCACGCACAGATACGCAGTATTTT.

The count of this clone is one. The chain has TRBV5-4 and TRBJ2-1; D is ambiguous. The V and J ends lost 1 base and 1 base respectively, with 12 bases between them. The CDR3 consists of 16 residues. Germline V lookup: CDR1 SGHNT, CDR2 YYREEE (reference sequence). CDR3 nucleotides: TGTGCCAGCAGCTTGCGTGCCGGTACTTCCTACAATGAGCAGTTCTTC. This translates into CASSLRAGTSYNEQFF.

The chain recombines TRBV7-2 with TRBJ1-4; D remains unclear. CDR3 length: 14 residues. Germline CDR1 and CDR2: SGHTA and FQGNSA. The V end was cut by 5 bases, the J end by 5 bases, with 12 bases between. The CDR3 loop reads CASSLAGLNEKLFF. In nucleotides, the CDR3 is TGTGCCAGCAGCCTGGCTGGCCTGAATGAAAAACTGTTTTTT.

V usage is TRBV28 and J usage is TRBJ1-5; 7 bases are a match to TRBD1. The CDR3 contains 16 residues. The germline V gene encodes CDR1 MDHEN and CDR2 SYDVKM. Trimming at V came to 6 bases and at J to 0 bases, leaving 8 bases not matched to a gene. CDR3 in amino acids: CASRRDSSYSNQPQHF. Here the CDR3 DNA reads TGTGCCAGCAGAAGGGACAGCTCTTATAGCAATCAGCCCCAGCATTTT.

The CDR3 coding sequence is TGTGCCAGCAGGCTAGGGGTCCATAGCAATCAGCCCCAGCATTTT. Its protein product is CASRLGVHSNQPQHF. The genes are TRBV6-5 and TRBJ1-5; tentatively, D is TRBD1 (5 bases). This CDR3 comprises 15 residues. V lost 6 bases, J lost 0 bases, and 12 bases lay in between. The germline gives CDR1 MNHEY, CDR2 SVGAGI.

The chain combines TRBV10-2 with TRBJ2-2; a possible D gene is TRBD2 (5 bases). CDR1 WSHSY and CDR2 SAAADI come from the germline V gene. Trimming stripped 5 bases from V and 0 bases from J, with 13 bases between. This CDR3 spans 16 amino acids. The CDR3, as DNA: TGCGCCAGCAGTCCCCTTAGCGAAGCGAACACCGGGGAGCTGTTTTTT. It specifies CASSPLSEANTGELFF.

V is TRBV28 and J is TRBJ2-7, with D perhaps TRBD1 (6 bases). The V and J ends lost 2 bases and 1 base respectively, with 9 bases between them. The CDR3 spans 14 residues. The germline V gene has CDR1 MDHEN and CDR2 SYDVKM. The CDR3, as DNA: TGTGCCAGCAGTTTAGGCCAGGGGTCCTACGAGCAGTACTTC. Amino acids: CASSLGQGSYEQYF.

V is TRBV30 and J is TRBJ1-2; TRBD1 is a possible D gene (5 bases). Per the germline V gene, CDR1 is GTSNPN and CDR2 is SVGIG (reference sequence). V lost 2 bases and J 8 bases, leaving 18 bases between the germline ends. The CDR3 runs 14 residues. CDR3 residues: CAWSSPGGWIGYTF. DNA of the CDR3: TGTGCCTGGAGTTCCCCGGGGGGATGGATCGGCTACACCTTC.

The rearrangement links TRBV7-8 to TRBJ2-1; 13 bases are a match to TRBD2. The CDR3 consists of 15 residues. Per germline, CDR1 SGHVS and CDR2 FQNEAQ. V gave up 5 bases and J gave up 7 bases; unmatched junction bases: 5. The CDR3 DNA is TGTGCCAGCAGCCCCTGGACTAGCGGGAGTAATGAGCAGTTCTTC. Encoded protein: CASSPWTSGSNEQFF. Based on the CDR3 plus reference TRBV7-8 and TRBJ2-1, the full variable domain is GAGVSQSPRYKVAKRGQDVALRCDPISGHVSLFWYQQALGQGPEFLTYFQNEAQLDKSGLPSDRFFAERPEGSVSTLKIQRTQQEDSAVYLCASSPWTSGSNEQFFGPGTRLTVL.

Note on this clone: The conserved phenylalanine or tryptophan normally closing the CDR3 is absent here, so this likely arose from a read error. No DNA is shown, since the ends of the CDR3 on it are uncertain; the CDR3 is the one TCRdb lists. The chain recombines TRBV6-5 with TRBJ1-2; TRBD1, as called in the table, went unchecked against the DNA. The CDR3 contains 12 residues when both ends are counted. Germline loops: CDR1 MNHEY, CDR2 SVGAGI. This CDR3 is CASSGDNRISDL.

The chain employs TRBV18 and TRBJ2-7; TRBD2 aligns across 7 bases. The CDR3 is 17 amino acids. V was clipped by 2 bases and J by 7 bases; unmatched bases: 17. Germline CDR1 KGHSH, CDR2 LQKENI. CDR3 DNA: TGTGCCAGCTCACCAAGGACTAGTTTCTCCGGTGAGGTGGAGCAGTACTTC. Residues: CASSPRTSFSGEVEQYF.